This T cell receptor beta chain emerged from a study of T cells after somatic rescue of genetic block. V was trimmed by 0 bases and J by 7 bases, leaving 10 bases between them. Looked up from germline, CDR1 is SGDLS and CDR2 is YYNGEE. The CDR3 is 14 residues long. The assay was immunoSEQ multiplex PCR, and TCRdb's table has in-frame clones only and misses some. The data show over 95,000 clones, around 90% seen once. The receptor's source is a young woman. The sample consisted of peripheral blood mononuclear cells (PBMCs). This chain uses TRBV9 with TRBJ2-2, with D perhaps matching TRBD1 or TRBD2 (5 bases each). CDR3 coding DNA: TGTGCCAGCAGCGTAGCTGGGGGTGACGGGGAGCTGTTTTTT. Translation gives CASSVAGGDGELFF.